A selection of T cell receptor beta chains follows, all from one sample in a study of CD8 T cells in Susac syndrome. From the immunoSEQ multiplex PCR reads, TCRdb called clonotypes with MiXCR, one entry per CDR3 protein. The data hold about 66,000 distinct CDR3 sequences, with around 96% observed a single time. Sequenced: CD8+ T cells from PBMCs. The receptor set was obtained from a human donor with multiple sclerosis. The CDR3 runs from the conserved cysteine through the conserved F or W. A D gene is named only where the DNA matches it firmly. Size is omitted from some rows. Given values are once, few, many or a class for expanded clones.

CDR3 protein: CASSPDRDVGYTF; CDR3 DNA: TGTGCCAGCAGTCCTGACAGGGACGTGGGCTACACCTTC; J gene: TRBJ1-2; D gene: TRBD1; V gene: TRBV28; clone size: .
CDR3 protein: CASSQEDRLAGITDGELFF; CDR3 DNA: TGTGCCAGCAGCCAAGAAGACAGACTAGCGGGAATCACAGACGGGGAGCTGTTTTTT; J gene: TRBJ2-2; D gene: TRBD2; V gene: TRBV3-1; clone size: .
CDR3 protein: CASSLESGPYEQYF; CDR3 DNA: TGTGCCAGCAGCTTAGAAAGCGGCCCCTACGAGCAGTACTTC; J gene: TRBJ2-7; D gene: .; V gene: TRBV11-1; clone size: once
CDR3 protein: CASSTWDRDQNIQYF; CDR3 DNA: TGTGCCAGCAGCACCTGGGACAGGGACCAAAACATTCAGTACTTC; J gene: TRBJ2-4; D gene: TRBD1; V gene: TRBV7-8; clone size: .
CDR3 protein: CASSHTGGREQFF; CDR3 DNA: TGTGCCAGCAGTCACACAGGGGGCCGGGAGCAGTTCTTC; J gene: TRBJ2-1; D gene: TRBD1; V gene: TRBV6-6; clone size: .
CDR3 protein: CASSETGTLANEQYF; CDR3 DNA: TGTGCCAGCAGTGAGACCGGGACTCTGGCCAACGAGCAGTACTTC; J gene: TRBJ2-7; D gene: .; V gene: TRBV2; clone size: .
CDR3 protein: CASSQGAGWDNEQFF; CDR3 DNA: TGTGCCAGCAGCCAAGGGGCAGGGTGGGACAATGAGCAGTTCTTC; J gene: TRBJ2-1; D gene: .; V gene: TRBV3-1; clone size: .
CDR3 protein: CASSLQEGLNEQFF; CDR3 DNA: TGTGCCAGCAGTCTACAGGAGGGCCTCAATGAGCAGTTCTTC; J gene: TRBJ2-1; D gene: .; V gene: TRBV6-2/TRBV6-3; clone size: .
CDR3 protein: CASSQVGVIVWGLATTDTQYF; CDR3 DNA: TGCGCCAGCAGCCAAGTTGGCGTTATAGTTTGGGGACTAGCGACCACAGATACGCAGTATTTT; J gene: TRBJ2-3; D gene: TRBD2; V gene: TRBV4-1; clone size: .
CDR3 protein: CASSSLSGGTEAFF; CDR3 DNA: TGTGCCAGCAGCTCCTTGAGTGGGGGCACTGAAGCTTTCTTT; J gene: TRBJ1-1; D gene: .; V gene: TRBV7-9; clone size: once
CDR3 protein: CASRQGNEQYF; CDR3 DNA: TGTGCCAGCAGGCAGGGTAACGAGCAGTACTTC; J gene: TRBJ2-7; D gene: .; V gene: TRBV28; clone size: .
CDR3 protein: CSAKDYRNEQFF; CDR3 DNA: TGCAGTGCTAAGGATTACCGGAATGAGCAGTTCTTC; J gene: TRBJ2-1; D gene: .; V gene: TRBV20-1; clone size: .
CDR3 protein: CSVAEGITGELFF; CDR3 DNA: TGCAGCGTTGCCGAGGGTATCACCGGGGAGCTGTTTTTT; J gene: TRBJ2-2; D gene: .; V gene: TRBV29-1; clone size: .
CDR3 protein: CASSQGDRAYEQYF; CDR3 DNA: TGCGCCAGCAGCCAAGGGGACAGGGCCTACGAGCAGTACTTC; J gene: TRBJ2-7; D gene: TRBD1; V gene: TRBV4-3; clone size: once
CDR3 protein: CSVEDPREIVNEQFF; CDR3 DNA: TGCAGCGTTGAAGATCCTAGGGAGATAGTCAATGAGCAGTTCTTC; J gene: TRBJ2-1; D gene: .; V gene: TRBV29-1; clone size: once
CDR3 protein: CASSGGTVSSYEQYF; CDR3 DNA: TGTGCCAGCAGTGGCGGGACCGTGAGCTCCTACGAGCAGTACTTC; J gene: TRBJ2-7; D gene: .; V gene: TRBV12-3/TRBV12-4; clone size: .
CDR3 protein: CANFEKLFF; CDR3 DNA: TGTGCCAACTTTGAAAAACTGTTTTTT; J gene: TRBJ1-4; D gene: .; V gene: TRBV7-3; clone size: .
CDR3 protein: CAWTETDTQYF; CDR3 DNA: TGTGCCTGGACAGAGACAGATACGCAGTATTTT; J gene: TRBJ2-3; D gene: .; V gene: TRBV30; clone size: .
CDR3 protein: CASHSGFSSTDTQYF; CDR3 DNA: TGTGCCAGTCATAGCGGCTTTTCTAGCACAGATACGCAGTATTTT; J gene: TRBJ2-3; D gene: .; V gene: TRBV19; clone size: .
CDR3 protein: CSAEGTRPTRSYNEQFF; CDR3 DNA: TGCAGCGCAGAGGGGACTAGGCCCACAAGATCCTACAATGAGCAGTTCTTC; J gene: TRBJ2-1; D gene: TRBD2; V gene: TRBV29-1; clone size: .
CDR3 protein: CATSRGSGPSTDTQYF; CDR3 DNA: TGTGCCACCAGCAGGGGGAGTGGACCTAGCACAGATACGCAGTATTTT; J gene: TRBJ2-3; D gene: .; V gene: TRBV15; clone size: .
CDR3 protein: CASSTNSGTFLDTQYF; CDR3 DNA: TGTGCCAGCAGTACAAACTCAGGGACATTCTTGGATACGCAGTATTTT; J gene: TRBJ2-3; D gene: .; V gene: TRBV6-6; clone size: .
CDR3 protein: CASCVPRDLPTYEQYF; CDR3 DNA: TGTGCCAGCTGCGTTCCAAGGGATCTACCTACCTACGAGCAGTACTTC; J gene: TRBJ2-7; D gene: .; V gene: TRBV13; clone size: once
CDR3 protein: CSVGGGGRGTDTQYF; CDR3 DNA: TGCAGCGTCGGGGGAGGGGGACGGGGCACAGATACGCAGTATTTT; J gene: TRBJ2-3; D gene: .; V gene: TRBV29-1; clone size: .
CDR3 protein: CASSINANEQFF; CDR3 DNA: TGTGCCAGTAGTATAAACGCCAATGAGCAGTTCTTC; J gene: TRBJ2-1; D gene: .; V gene: TRBV19; clone size: .
CDR3 protein: CASSPSEKDADTQYF; CDR3 DNA: TGTGCCAGCAGCCCCAGTGAAAAGGACGCAGATACGCAGTATTTT; J gene: TRBJ2-3; D gene: .; V gene: TRBV7-9; clone size: .
CDR3 protein: CASSFSTTDPQHF; CDR3 DNA: TGTGCCAGCAGCTTTTCTACAACGGACCCACAGCATTTT; J gene: TRBJ1-5; D gene: .; V gene: TRBV5-6; clone size: .
CDR3 protein: CASSPTQGGTEKLFF; CDR3 DNA: TGTGCCAGCAGCCCCACTCAGGGTGGCACTGAAAAACTGTTTTTT; J gene: TRBJ1-4; D gene: .; V gene: TRBV7-9; clone size: .
CDR3 protein: CASSLATHYNSPLHF; CDR3 DNA: TGTGCCAGCAGTTTAGCCACTCACTATAATTCACCCCTCCACTTT; J gene: TRBJ1-6; D gene: .; V gene: TRBV28; clone size: .
CDR3 protein: CASSPDLRASQPQHF; CDR3 DNA: TGTGCCAGCAGCCCGGACCTTCGTGCAAGCCAGCCCCAGCATTTT; J gene: TRBJ1-5; D gene: .; V gene: TRBV28; clone size: once
CDR3 protein: CASSLGSVGTGVEETQYF; CDR3 DNA: TGTGCCAGCAGCTTAGGGTCCGTCGGGACAGGGGTAGAAGAGACCCAGTACTTC; J gene: TRBJ2-5; D gene: TRBD1; V gene: TRBV7-8; clone size: .
CDR3 protein: CASSPPGGRYEQYF; CDR3 DNA: TGCGCCAGCAGTCCCCCCGGGGGCAGGTACGAGCAGTACTTC; J gene: TRBJ2-7; D gene: .; V gene: TRBV4-1; clone size: .
CDR3 protein: CASSLGWSDRGFNEQFF; CDR3 DNA: TGTGCCAGCAGCTTAGGTTGGTCGGACAGGGGATTCAATGAGCAGTTCTTC; J gene: TRBJ2-1; D gene: TRBD1; V gene: TRBV11-2; clone size: .
CDR3 protein: CASSHTSGGAREQFF; CDR3 DNA: TGCGCCAGCAGCCATACTAGCGGGGGGGCACGAGAGCAGTTCTTC; J gene: TRBJ2-1; D gene: TRBD2; V gene: TRBV4-3; clone size: .
CDR3 protein: CASSSTGTDEQFF; CDR3 DNA: TGTGCCAGCAGCTCGACCGGGACGGATGAGCAGTTCTTC; J gene: TRBJ2-1; D gene: .; V gene: TRBV14; clone size: .
CDR3 protein: CSAGDGTGGYTF; CDR3 DNA: TGCAGTGCTGGAGACGGAACGGGAGGCTACACCTTC; J gene: TRBJ1-2; D gene: .; V gene: TRBV20-1; clone size: .
CDR3 protein: CATSRDRTYEQYF; CDR3 DNA: TGTGCCACCAGCAGAGATAGGACCTACGAGCAGTACTTC; J gene: TRBJ2-7; D gene: .; V gene: TRBV15; clone size: .
CDR3 protein: CASSLGTGHEQFF; CDR3 DNA: TGTGCCAGCAGCCTCGGGACAGGCCATGAGCAGTTCTTC; J gene: TRBJ2-1; D gene: TRBD1; V gene: TRBV28; clone size: .
CDR3 protein: CASSQGQEKLFF; CDR3 DNA: TGTGCCAGCAGCCAGGGACAGGAAAAACTGTTTTTT; J gene: TRBJ1-4; D gene: TRBD1; V gene: TRBV12-3/TRBV12-4; clone size: few
CDR3 protein: CVSSLWGGAPTDTQYF; CDR3 DNA: TGTGTCAGCAGTTTATGGGGGGGGGCCCCCACAGATACGCAGTATTTT; J gene: TRBJ2-3; D gene: .; V gene: TRBV28; clone size: .
CDR3 protein: CASSLTYEQFF; CDR3 DNA: TGTGCCAGCAGCTTGACGTATGAGCAGTTCTTC; J gene: TRBJ2-1; D gene: .; V gene: TRBV5-4; clone size: .
CDR3 protein: CSGDSYNEQFF; CDR3 DNA: TGCAGCGGGGACAGCTACAATGAGCAGTTCTTC; J gene: TRBJ2-1; D gene: TRBD1; V gene: TRBV29-1; clone size: .
CDR3 protein: CSVEGQQDYGYTF; CDR3 DNA: TGCAGCGTTGAGGGACAGCAAGACTATGGCTACACCTTC; J gene: TRBJ1-2; D gene: TRBD1; V gene: TRBV29-1; clone size: .
CDR3 protein: CAWSVSNTEAFF; CDR3 DNA: TGTGCCTGGAGTGTGTCAAACACTGAAGCTTTCTTT; J gene: TRBJ1-1; D gene: .; V gene: TRBV30; clone size: .
CDR3 protein: CASSLELTDTQYF; CDR3 DNA: TGTGCCAGCAGCTTGGAACTCACAGATACGCAGTATTTT; J gene: TRBJ2-3; D gene: .; V gene: TRBV5-4; clone size: .
CDR3 protein: CASSEEGPVPPEQFF; CDR3 DNA: TGTGCCAGCAGCGAGGAGGGCCCGGTGCCTCCTGAGCAGTTCTTC; J gene: TRBJ2-1; D gene: .; V gene: TRBV7-9; clone size: .
CDR3 protein: CSVDGGQGINEQFF; CDR3 DNA: TGCAGCGTTGACGGGGGACAGGGGATAAATGAGCAGTTCTTC; J gene: TRBJ2-1; D gene: TRBD1; V gene: TRBV29-1; clone size: .
CDR3 protein: CASSVAPSRENIQYF; CDR3 DNA: TGTGCCAGCAGCGTAGCCCCCAGCAGGGAAAACATTCAGTACTTC; J gene: TRBJ2-4; D gene: .; V gene: TRBV9; clone size: .
CDR3 protein: CASSVQGGPNNEQFF; CDR3 DNA: TGTGCCAGCAGCGTCCAAGGGGGTCCTAACAATGAGCAGTTCTTC; J gene: TRBJ2-1; D gene: .; V gene: TRBV9; clone size: .
CDR3 protein: CASRRGTLSGELFF; CDR3 DNA: TGTGCCAGCAGACGGGGGACCCTCAGCGGGGAGCTGTTTTTT; J gene: TRBJ2-2; D gene: .; V gene: TRBV27; clone size: .
CDR3 protein: CASSQDRYRGGTEAFF; CDR3 DNA: TGTGCCAGCAGCCAAGATCGGTACAGGGGCGGCACTGAAGCTTTCTTT; J gene: TRBJ1-1; D gene: TRBD1; V gene: TRBV3-1; clone size: .
CDR3 protein: CASSMDYNEQFF; CDR3 DNA: TGTGCCAGCAGCATGGACTATAATGAGCAGTTCTTC; J gene: TRBJ2-1; D gene: .; V gene: TRBV7-2; clone size: .
CDR3 protein: CASSFAGGQDYGYTF; CDR3 DNA: TGTGCCAGCAGTTTCGCCGGGGGGCAGGACTATGGCTACACCTTC; J gene: TRBJ1-2; D gene: .; V gene: TRBV12-3/TRBV12-4; clone size: .
CDR3 protein: CSAPRLASYEQYF; CDR3 DNA: TGCAGTGCTCCTAGACTAGCCTCCTACGAGCAGTACTTC; J gene: TRBJ2-7; D gene: TRBD2; V gene: TRBV20-1; clone size: once
CDR3 protein: CASNEITGGADEQYF; CDR3 DNA: TGTGCCAGCAACGAAATTACGGGGGGGGCCGACGAGCAGTACTTC; J gene: TRBJ2-7; D gene: TRBD2; V gene: TRBV27; clone size: .